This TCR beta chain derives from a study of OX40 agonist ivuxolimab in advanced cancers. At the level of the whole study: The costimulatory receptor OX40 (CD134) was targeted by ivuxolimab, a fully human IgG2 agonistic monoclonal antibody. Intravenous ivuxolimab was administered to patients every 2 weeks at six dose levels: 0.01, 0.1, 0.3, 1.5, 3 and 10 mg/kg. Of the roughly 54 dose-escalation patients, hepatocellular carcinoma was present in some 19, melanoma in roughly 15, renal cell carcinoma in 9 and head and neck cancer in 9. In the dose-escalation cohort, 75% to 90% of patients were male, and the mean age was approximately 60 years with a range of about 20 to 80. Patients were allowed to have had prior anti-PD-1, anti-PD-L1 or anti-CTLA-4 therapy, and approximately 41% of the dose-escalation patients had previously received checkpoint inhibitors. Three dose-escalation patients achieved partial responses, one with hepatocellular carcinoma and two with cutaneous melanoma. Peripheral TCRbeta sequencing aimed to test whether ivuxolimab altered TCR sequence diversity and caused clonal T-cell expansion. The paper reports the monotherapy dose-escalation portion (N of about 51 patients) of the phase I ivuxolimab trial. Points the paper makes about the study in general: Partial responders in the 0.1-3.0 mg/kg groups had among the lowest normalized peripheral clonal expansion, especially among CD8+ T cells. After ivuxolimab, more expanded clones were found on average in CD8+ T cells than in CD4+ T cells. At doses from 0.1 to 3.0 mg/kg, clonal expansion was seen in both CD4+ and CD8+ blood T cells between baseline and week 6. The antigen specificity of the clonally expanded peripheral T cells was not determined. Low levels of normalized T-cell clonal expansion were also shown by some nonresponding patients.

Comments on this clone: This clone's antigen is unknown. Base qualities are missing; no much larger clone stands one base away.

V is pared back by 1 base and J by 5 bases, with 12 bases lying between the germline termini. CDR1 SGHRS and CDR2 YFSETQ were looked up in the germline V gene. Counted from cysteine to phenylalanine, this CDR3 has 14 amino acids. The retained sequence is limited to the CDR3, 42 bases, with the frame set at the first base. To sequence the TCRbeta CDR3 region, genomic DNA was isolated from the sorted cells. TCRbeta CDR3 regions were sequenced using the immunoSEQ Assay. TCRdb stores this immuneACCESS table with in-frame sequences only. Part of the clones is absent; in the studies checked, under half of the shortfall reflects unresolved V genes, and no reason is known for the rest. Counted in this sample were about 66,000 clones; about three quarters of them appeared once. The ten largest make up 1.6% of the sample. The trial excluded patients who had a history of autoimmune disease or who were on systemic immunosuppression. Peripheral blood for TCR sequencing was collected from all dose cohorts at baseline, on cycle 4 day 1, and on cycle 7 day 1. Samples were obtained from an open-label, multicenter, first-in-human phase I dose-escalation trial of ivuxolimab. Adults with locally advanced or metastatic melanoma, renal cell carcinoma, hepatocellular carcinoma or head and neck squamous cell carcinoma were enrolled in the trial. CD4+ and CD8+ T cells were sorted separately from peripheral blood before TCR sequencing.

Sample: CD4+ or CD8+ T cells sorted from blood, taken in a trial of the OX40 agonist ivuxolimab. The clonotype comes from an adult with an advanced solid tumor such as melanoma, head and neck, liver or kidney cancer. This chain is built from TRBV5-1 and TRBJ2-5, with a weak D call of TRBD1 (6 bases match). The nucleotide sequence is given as TGCGCCAGCAGCTTGTCAGGGGCCGCGGAGACCCAGTACTTC. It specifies CASSLSGAAETQYF.